These 14 T cell receptor beta chains were all obtained from the same sample, sequenced in a study of Graves' ophthalmopathy and Graves' hyperthyroidism. RNA transcripts were the template, and TCR beta CDR3 regions were amplified from them. An initial RT-PCR round employing HTBI primers preceded a second-round multiplex PCR. TCRdb independently ran MiXCR on the multiplex PCR reads; one entry per CDR3 protein. The repertoire has a few hundred thousand distinct CDR3 sequences, less than 40% of them found once; the top ten carry about 4%. The sequencing input was peripheral blood or thyroid tissue (not recorded which). The receptors stem from an adult man with Graves' hyperthyroidism.

The V call is TRBV15, the J call TRBJ2-5; possibly TRBD2 for D (5 bases). V was cut by 8 bases and J by 11 bases, with 18 bases left in between. The germline V gene encodes CDR1 LNHNV and CDR2 YYDKDF (reference sequence). CDR3 length: 12 residues. CDR3 in amino acids: CATSSHGYGQYF. In DNA form, the CDR3 reads TGTGCCACCTCTAGCCACGGATACGGGCAGTACTTC.

This clonotype was seen at least ten times. This sequence joins TRBV2 and TRBJ1-3, with D unclear. The CDR3 has 16 amino acids. The V end lost 4 bases, the J end lost 0 bases, and 13 bases lay between the germline ends. Germline assignment: CDR1 SNHLY and CDR2 FYNNEI. This chain's CDR3 is CASSGEGRSSGNTIYF. The CDR3, as DNA: TGTGCCAGCAGTGGGGAAGGGAGAAGCTCTGGAAACACCATATATTTT.

In its sample, this clonotype was seen many times. This rearrangement joins TRBV10-2 to TRBJ2-7, with TRBD1 as a possible D gene (5 bases). The length of the CDR3 is 15 residues. The germline V gene has CDR1 WSHSY and CDR2 SAAADI. Between the trimmed V and J ends, which lost 6 bases and 3 bases, there was a span of 18 bases. CDR3 protein: CASSPGFGGSYEQYF. The CDR3 nucleotides are TGCGCCAGCAGCCCAGGGTTCGGCGGCAGCTACGAGCAGTACTTC.

This clonotype has at least ten counts. V and J are TRBV28 and TRBJ2-7; no definite D call. CDR3 length: 12 residues. Trimming stripped 6 bases from V and 1 base from J, with 7 bases between. In germline, CDR1 is MDHEN, CDR2 SYDVKM. The CDR3 here is CASSSKSYEQYF. The CDR3 DNA reads as TGTGCCAGCAGCTCCAAGTCCTACGAGCAGTACTTC.

This clonotype was counted ten times or more. This chain connects TRBV6-6 to TRBJ1-5, with unresolved D. Trimming took off 5 bases at V and 9 bases at J, with 26 bases between the two ends. Germline lookup yields CDR1 MNHNY and CDR2 SVGAGI (reference sequence). CDR3 length: 17 amino acids. The CDR3: CASSEWADALGSLPQHF. Written as DNA, the CDR3 is TGTGCCAGCAGTGAATGGGCGGATGCCCTAGGTTCCCTGCCCCAGCATTTT.

This clonotype has only a few counts. V and J are TRBV28 and TRBJ2-5; tentatively, D is TRBD2 (6 bases). CDR1 and CDR2 (germline): MDHEN, SYDVKM. V was trimmed by 2 bases and J by 5 bases, leaving 15 bases between them. This CDR3 has 15 amino acids. The CDR3 here is CASSLVSPGVETQYF. DNA of the CDR3: TGTGCCAGCAGTTTAGTCAGCCCGGGGGTTGAGACCCAGTACTTC.

The chain recombines TRBV7-2 with TRBJ2-3; D is unresolved. CDR3 size: 15 residues. Germline V gene sequence: CDR1 SGHTA, CDR2 FQGNSA. Trimming stripped 3 bases from V and 3 bases from J, with 13 bases between. The CDR3 region is CASSFRGFPTDTQYF. DNA of the CDR3: TGTGCCAGCAGCTTTCGAGGCTTCCCAACAGATACGCAGTATTTT.

The chain has TRBV10-3 and TRBJ1-4, with D uncertain. CDR1 is ENHRY and CDR2 is SYGVKD in the germline V gene. Trimming removed 2 bases from V and 8 bases from J, with 12 bases in between. CDR3 length: 14 residues. The CDR3 nucleotides are TGTGCCATCAGTGAGGAGGCTAGCGGGGAAAAACTGTTTTTT. It translates to CAISEEASGEKLFF.

V and J are TRBV12-3 or TRBV12-4 and TRBJ1-5, with D perhaps matching TRBD1 (6 bases). The V gene lost 3 bases and the J gene lost 11 bases, with 17 bases spanning the gap. The CDR3 sequence is 14 residues long. CDR3 residues: CASSLVGGHETQHF. CDR3 nucleotide sequence: TGTGCCAGCAGTTTGGTCGGGGGGCATGAGACCCAGCATTTT.

The V call is TRBV6-7, the J call TRBJ1-5; no reliable D call. TRBV6-7 is an open reading frame whose function is uncertain. The germline V and J ends were trimmed by 0 bases and 4 bases, with 13 bases remaining between them. This CDR3 region has 16 residues. CDR3 residues: CASSYSKLGMNQPQHF. The CDR3 nucleotides are TGTGCCAGCAGTTACTCGAAGCTGGGGATGAATCAGCCCCAGCATTTT.

This clonotype was counted many times. The chain recombines TRBV7-8 with TRBJ2-5; TRBD2 aligns across 8 bases. The CDR3 has 15 residues. After removal of 6 bases from V and 2 bases from J, the junction contained 8 bases not matched to a gene. Germline V gene data show CDR1 as SGHVS and CDR2 as FQNEAQ. Written as DNA, the CDR3 is TGTGCCAGCAGACTACACCGGGAGGGTCAAGAGACCCAGTACTTC. It yields the protein CASRLHREGQETQYF.

This sequence joins TRBV7-2 and TRBJ1-5, with TRBD1 matching over 9 bases. Germline CDR1 SGHTA, CDR2 FQGNSA. J was trimmed by 9 bases and V by 1 base; bases with no gene match: 7. CDR3 size: 15 residues. The CDR3 nucleotides read TGTGCCAGCAGCTTAGAAGCGGGACAGGGACGGCCCCAGCATTTT. This translates into CASSLEAGQGRPQHF.

This clonotype was seen a few times. J is TRBJ2-7 and V is TRBV2; 10 bases agree with TRBD2. CDR1 and CDR2 from the germline V gene are SNHLY and FYNNEI. V shed 4 bases and J 4 bases; nucleotides not matched to a gene: 4. This CDR3 is built from 14 residues. The CDR3 DNA follows: TGTGCCAGCAGTGGAACTAGCGGGAATTACGAGCAGTACTTC. It codes for CASSGTSGNYEQYF.

This chain links TRBV27 with TRBJ1-5; no reliable D call. The CDR3 sequence is 17 residues long. CDR1 and CDR2 (germline): MNHEY, SMNVEV (reference sequence). V was pared by 4 bases and J by 6 bases, with 22 bases between. The CDR3 DNA reads TGTGCCAGCAGTTCAATATCCCCCGCGGGCCGGGGTCAGCCCCAGCATTTT. Its translation is CASSSISPAGRGQPQHF.